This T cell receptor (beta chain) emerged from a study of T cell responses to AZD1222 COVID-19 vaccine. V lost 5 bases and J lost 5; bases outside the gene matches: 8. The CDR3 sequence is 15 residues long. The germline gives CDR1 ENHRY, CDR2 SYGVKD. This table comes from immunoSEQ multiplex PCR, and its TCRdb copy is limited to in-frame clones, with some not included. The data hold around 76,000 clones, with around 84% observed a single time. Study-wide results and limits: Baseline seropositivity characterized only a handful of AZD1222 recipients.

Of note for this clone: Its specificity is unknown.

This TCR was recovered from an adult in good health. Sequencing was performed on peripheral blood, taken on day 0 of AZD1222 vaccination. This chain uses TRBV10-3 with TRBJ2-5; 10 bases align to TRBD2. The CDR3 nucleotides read TGTGCCATCAGTCTCCTAGCGGGGGCGGGGGAGACCCAGTACTTC. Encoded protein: CAISLLAGAGETQYF.